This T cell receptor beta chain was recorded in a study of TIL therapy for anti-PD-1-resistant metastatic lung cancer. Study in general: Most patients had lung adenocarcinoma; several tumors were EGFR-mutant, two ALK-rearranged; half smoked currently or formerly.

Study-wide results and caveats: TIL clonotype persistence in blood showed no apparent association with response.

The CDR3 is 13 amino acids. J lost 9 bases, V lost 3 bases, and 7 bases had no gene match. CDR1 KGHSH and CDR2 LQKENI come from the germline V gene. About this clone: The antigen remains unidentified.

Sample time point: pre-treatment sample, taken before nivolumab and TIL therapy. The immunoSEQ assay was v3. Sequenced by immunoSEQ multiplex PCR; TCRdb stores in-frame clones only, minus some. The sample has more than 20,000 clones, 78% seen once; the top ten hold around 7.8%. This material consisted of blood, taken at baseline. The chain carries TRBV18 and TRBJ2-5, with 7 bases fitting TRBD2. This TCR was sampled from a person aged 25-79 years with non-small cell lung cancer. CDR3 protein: CASSPTSREAQYF. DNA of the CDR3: TGTGCCAGCTCACCGACCTCCCGGGAGGCCCAGTACTTC.